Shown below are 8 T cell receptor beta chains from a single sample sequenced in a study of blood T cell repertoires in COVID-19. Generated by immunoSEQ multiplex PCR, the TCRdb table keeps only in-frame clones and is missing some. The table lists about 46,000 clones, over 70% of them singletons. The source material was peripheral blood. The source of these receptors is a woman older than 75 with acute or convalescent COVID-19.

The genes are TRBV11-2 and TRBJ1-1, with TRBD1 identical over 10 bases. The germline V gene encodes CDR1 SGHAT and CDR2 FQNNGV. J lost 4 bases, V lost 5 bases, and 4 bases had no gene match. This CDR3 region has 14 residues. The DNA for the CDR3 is TGTGCCAGCAGCACTAGGGACAGGGGCACTGAAGCTTTCTTT. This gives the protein CASSTRDRGTEAFF.

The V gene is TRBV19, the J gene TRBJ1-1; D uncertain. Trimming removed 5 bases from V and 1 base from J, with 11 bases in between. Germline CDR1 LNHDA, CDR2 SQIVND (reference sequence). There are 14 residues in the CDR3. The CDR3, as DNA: TGTGCCAGTAGTCCCCGGTCCCAGAACACTGAAGCTTTCTTT. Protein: CASSPRSQNTEAFF.

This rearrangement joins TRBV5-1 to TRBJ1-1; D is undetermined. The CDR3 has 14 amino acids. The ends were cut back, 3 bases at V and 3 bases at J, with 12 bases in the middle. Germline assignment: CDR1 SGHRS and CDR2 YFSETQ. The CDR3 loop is CASSSQSPDTEAFF. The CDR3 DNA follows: TGCGCCAGCAGCTCCCAAAGTCCGGACACTGAAGCTTTCTTT.

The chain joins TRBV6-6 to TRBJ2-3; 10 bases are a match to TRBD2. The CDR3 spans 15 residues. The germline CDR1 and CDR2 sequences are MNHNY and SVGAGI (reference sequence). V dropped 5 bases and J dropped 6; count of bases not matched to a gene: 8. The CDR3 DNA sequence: TGTGCCAGCAGTACTTCTAGCGGGGGCCATGATACGCAGTATTTT. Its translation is CASSTSSGGHDTQYF.

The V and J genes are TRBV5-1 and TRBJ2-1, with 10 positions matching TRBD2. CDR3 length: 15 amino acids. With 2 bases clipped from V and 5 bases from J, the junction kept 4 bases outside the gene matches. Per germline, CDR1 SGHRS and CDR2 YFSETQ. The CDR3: CASSLALAGDNEQFF. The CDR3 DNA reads TGCGCCAGCAGCTTAGCCCTAGCGGGGGACAATGAGCAGTTCTTC.

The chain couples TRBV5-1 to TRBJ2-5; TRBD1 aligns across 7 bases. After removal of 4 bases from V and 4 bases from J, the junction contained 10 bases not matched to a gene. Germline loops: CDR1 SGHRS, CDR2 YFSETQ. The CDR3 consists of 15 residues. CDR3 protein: CASSPQQGITETQYF. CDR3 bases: TGCGCCAGCAGCCCACAACAGGGGATTACAGAGACCCAGTACTTC.

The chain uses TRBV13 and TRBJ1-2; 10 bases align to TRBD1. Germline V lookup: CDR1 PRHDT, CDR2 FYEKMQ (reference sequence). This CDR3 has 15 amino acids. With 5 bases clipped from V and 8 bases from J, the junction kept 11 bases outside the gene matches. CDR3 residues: CASSTVDRGRRGYTF. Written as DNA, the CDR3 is TGTGCCAGCAGCACAGTAGACAGGGGGCGGCGAGGCTACACCTTC.

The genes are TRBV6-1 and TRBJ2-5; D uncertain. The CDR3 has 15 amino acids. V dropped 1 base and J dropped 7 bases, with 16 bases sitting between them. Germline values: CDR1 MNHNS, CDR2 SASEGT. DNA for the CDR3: TGTGCCAGCAGTGAAGGAGCGTCGGTGGTGGGGACCCAGTACTTC. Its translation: CASSEGASVVGTQYF.